This TCR beta chain was identified in a study of blood T cell repertoires in COVID-19. Germline loops: CDR1 LNHDA, CDR2 SQIVND (reference sequence). The CDR3 length is 17 residues. V was cut by 7 bases and J by 3 bases, with 21 bases left in between. The method was immunoSEQ multiplex PCR; TCRdb's version includes in-frame clones alone and lacks a portion of them. Of 100,000 to 150,000 clones listed, around 82% are singletons. The sequence was collected from a man aged 60-69 years with acute or convalescent COVID-19. The sample taken for sequencing was peripheral blood. The J gene is TRBJ2-2, the V gene TRBV19; D call uncertain. CDR3 sequence: CASIRWAEMKDTGELFF. In nucleotides, the CDR3 is TGTGCCAGTATCCGGTGGGCAGAGATGAAAGACACCGGGGAGCTGTTTTTT.